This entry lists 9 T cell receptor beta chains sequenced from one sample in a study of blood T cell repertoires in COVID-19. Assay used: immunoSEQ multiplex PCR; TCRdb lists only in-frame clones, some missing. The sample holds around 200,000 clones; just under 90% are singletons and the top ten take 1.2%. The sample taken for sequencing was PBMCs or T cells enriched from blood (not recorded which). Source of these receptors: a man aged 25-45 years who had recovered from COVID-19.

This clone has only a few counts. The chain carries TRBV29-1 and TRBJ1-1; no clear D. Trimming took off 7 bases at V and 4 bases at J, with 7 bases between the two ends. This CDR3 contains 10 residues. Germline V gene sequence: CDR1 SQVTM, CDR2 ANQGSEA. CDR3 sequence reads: CSGISTEAFF. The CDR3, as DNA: TGCAGCGGCATTAGCACTGAAGCTTTCTTT.

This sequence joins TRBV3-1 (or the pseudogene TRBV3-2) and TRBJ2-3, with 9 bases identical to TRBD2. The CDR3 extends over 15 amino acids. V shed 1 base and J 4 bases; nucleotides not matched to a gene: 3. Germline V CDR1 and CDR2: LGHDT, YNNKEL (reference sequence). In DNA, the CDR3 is TGTGCCAGCAGCCAAGGGCGGGGGGGCGCAGATACGCAGTATTTT. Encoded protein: CASSQGRGGADTQYF.

CDR3 sequence (DNA): TGTGCCAGCTCATCCCTAGATCGCAATTCACCCCTCCACTTT. Its protein is CASSSLDRNSPLHF. This chain uses TRBV18 with TRBJ1-6, with D unclear. Germline V lookup: CDR1 KGHSH, CDR2 LQKENI. V was shortened by 5 bases and J by 7 bases, with 12 bases between the two germline ends. There are 14 residues in the CDR3.

The CDR3 region is CASSQDSVGSGNTIYF. The CDR3 DNA reads as TGCGCCAGCAGCCAAGATTCCGTCGGCTCTGGAAACACCATATATTTT. The rearrangement joins TRBV4-3 to TRBJ1-3; no clear D. From germline, CDR1 is LGHNA and CDR2 YSLEER. Trimming cost V 0 bases and J 0 bases, with 9 bases left between them. The CDR3 loop spans 16 amino acids.

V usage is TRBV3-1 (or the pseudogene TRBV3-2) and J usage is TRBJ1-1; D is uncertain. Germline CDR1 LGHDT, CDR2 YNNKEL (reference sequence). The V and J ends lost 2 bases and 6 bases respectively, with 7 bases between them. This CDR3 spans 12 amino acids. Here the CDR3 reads CASSQNSAEAFF. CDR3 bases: TGTGCCAGCAGCCAAAATTCGGCTGAAGCTTTCTTT.

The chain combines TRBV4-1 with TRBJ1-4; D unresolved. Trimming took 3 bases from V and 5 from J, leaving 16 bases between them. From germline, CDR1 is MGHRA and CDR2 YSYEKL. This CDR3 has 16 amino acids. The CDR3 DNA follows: TGCGCCAGCAGCCATCTCCCAAGCCCAGGAAATGAAAAACTGTTTTTT. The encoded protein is CASSHLPSPGNEKLFF.

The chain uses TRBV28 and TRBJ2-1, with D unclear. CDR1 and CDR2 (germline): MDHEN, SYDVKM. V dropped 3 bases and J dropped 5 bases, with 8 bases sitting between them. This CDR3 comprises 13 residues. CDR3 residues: CASSFPADNEQFF. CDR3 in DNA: TGTGCCAGCAGTTTCCCTGCAGACAATGAGCAGTTCTTC.

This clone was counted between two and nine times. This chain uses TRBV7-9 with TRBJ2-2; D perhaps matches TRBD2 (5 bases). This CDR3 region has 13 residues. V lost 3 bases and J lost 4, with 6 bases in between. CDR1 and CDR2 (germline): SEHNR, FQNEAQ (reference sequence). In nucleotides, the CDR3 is TGTGCCAGCAGCTTCGGGGTCACCGGGGAGCTGTTTTTT. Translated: CASSFGVTGELFF.

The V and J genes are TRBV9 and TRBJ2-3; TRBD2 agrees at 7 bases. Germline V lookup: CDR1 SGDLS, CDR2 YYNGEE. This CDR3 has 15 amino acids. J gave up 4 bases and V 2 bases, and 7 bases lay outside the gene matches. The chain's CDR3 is CASSVRVGGADTQYF. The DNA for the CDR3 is TGTGCCAGCAGCGTCCGCGTGGGGGGGGCAGATACGCAGTATTTT.